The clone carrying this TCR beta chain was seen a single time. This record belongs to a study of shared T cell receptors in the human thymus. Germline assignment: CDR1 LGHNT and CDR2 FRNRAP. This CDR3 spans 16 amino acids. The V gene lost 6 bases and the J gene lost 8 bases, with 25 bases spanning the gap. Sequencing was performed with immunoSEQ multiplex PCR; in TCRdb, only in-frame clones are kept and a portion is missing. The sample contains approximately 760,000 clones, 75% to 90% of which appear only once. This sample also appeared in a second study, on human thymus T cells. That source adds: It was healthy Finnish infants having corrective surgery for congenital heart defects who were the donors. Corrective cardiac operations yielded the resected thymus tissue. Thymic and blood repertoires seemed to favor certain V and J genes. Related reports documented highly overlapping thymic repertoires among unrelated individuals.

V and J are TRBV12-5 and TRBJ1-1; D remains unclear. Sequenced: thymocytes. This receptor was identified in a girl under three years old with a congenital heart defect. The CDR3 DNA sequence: TGTGCTAGTGGCCCCCAACAGACAAACTGGCAGAAGGAAGCTTTCTTT. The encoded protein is CASGPQQTNWQKEAFF.